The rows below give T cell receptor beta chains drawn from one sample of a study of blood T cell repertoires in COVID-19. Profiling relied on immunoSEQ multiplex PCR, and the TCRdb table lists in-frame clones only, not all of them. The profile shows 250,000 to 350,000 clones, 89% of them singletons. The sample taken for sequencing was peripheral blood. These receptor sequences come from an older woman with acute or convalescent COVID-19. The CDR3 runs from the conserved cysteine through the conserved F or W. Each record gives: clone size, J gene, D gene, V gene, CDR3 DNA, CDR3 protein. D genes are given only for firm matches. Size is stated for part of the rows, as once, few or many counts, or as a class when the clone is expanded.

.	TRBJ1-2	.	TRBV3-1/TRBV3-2	TGTGCCGGATCGTCGACAGGCGGCTACACCTTC	CAGSSTGGYTF
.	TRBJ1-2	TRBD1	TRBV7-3	TGTGCCAGCAGCCCCGCGGGGCAGGGGGTTAATGGCTACACCTTC	CASSPAGQGVNGYTF
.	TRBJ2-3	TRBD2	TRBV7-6	TGTGCCAGCAGCTTAACCGCGGCGGGAGGGCAGGAGACGCAGTATTTT	CASSLTAAGGQETQYF
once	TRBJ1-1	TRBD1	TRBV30	TGTGCCTGGAGTGTCGGCAGGGGGAGAGCTGAAGCTTTCTTT	CAWSVGRGRAEAFF
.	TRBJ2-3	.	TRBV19	TGTGCCAGTAATAACCGGGGGGCCGGGTTAGATACGCAGTATTTT	CASNNRGAGLDTQYF
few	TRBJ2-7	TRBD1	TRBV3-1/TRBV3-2	TGTGCCAGCAGCCAAGATCAGGGACAGGGGGCATACGAGCAGTACTTC	CASSQDQGQGAYEQYF
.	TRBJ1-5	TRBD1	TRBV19	TGTGCCAGTACGACTCACAGGGGCGCTAGCAATCAGCCCCAGCATTTT	CASTTHRGASNQPQHF
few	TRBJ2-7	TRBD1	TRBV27	TGTGCCAGCAGTCACTGGACAGGGGGCTACGAGCAGTACTTC	CASSHWTGGYEQYF
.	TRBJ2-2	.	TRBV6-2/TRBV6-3	TGTGCCAGCAGTTTCCCCGCCGGGGAGCTGTTTTTT	CASSFPAGELFF
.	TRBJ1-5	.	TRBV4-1	TGCGCCAGCAGCCAAGATTCAGGGAACGGTGGCAATCAGCCCCAGCATTTT	CASSQDSGNGGNQPQHF
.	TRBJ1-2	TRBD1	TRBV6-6	TGTGCCAGCAGCGCACAGGGGGCGAATGGCTACACCTTC	CASSAQGANGYTF
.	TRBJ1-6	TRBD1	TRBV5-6	TGTGCCAGCAGCTTGTTTCCGGGACAGGGGTATTCACCCCTCCACTTT	CASSLFPGQGYSPLHF
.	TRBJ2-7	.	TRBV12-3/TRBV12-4	TGTGCCAGCAGTAAAGACAGATACGAGCAGTACTTC	CASSKDRYEQYF
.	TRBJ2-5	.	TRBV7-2	TGTGCCAGCAGCTCGGAGCTGCGGGAGACCCAGTACTTC	CASSSELRETQYF